Following are 7 T cell receptor beta chains from one sample sequenced in a study of T-cell reconstitution after alpha-beta-depleted transplantation in children (dated by TCRdb to about 2016). The library was built by means of PCR. For sequencing, an Illumina HiSeq 2500 was employed. To normalize quantification of the TCRbeta repertoire, the TCR libraries were built with molecular barcoding that relied on unique molecular identifiers. Clones were called with MiXCR by TCRdb after fastp trimmed the public reads at Q25, and only in-frame beta chains were retained. A single entry per CDR3 protein holds the most common genes and DNA from its merged rows. The sample yields fewer than 500,000 distinct CDR3 sequences; approximately 42% were counted once. The top ten constitute under 30% of the sample. The sample's treatment or condition label, decoded: allogeneic hematopoietic cell transplantation with graft depleted of TCRalphabeta T cells and CD19 B cells.

This specimen consisted of PBMCs, obtained before TCRalphabeta/CD19-depleted stem cell transplant. Every receptor here comes from a girl aged 2-10 years with aplastic anemia, due to receive a stem cell transplant.

This clonotype was seen only once. The rearrangement links TRBV5-1 to TRBJ2-3; 11 bases map to TRBD2. This CDR3 comprises 19 residues. The ends lost 1 base at V and 0 bases at J; junction bases unmatched: 10. The germline CDR1 and CDR2 sequences are SGHRS and YFSETQ. The CDR3 DNA reads TGCGCCAGCAGCTTGTCTAGCGGGGGGCCTACCTTTAGCACAGATACGCAGTATTTT. Protein product: CASSLSSGGPTFSTDTQYF. Combining the CDR3 with reference TRBV5-1 and TRBJ2-3 gives the whole variable domain KAGVTQTPRYLIKTRGQQVTLSCSPISGHRSVSWYQQTPGQGLQFLFEYFSETQRNKGNFPGRFSGRQFSNSRSEMNVSTLELGDSALYLCASSLSSGGPTFSTDTQYFGPGTRLTVL.

This clonotype occurred a few times. This chain connects TRBV9 to TRBJ2-2; TRBD1 matches at 9 bases. Germline V CDR1 and CDR2: SGDLS, YYNGEE. Germline trimming cut 1 base from V and 2 bases from J; bases unmatched to any gene: 9. The CDR3 totals 18 residues. CDR3: CASSVSSLGQGNTGELFF. CDR3 coding DNA: TGTGCCAGCAGCGTATCTTCTTTGGGACAGGGCAACACCGGGGAGCTGTTTTTT.

There are many counts of this clonotype. The junction does not match germline at one end; this may be a read error. The chain links TRBV20-1 to TRBJ1-3, with D possibly matching TRBD1 (6 bases). Germline assignment: CDR1 DFQATT and CDR2 SNEGSKA (reference sequence). The CDR3 runs 15 residues. The CDR3 spells CSARDLGGQGNTIYF. Here the CDR3 DNA reads TGCAGTGCTCGAGACTTAGGAGGACAGGGAAACACCATATATTTT.

The chain combines TRBV6-5 with TRBJ1-3, with D unclear. Germline CDR1 MNHEY, CDR2 SVGAGI. This CDR3 has 12 residues. V lost 6 bases and J lost 8, with 11 bases in between. The CDR3 sequence is CASRRGRHTIYF. The CDR3 DNA follows: TGTGCCAGCAGGAGAGGGAGGCACACCATATATTTT.

V gene TRBV12-3 or TRBV12-4 combines with J gene TRBJ1-2; D uncertain. The CDR3 has 13 amino acids. V dropped 6 bases and J dropped 4 bases, with 12 bases sitting between them. As DNA, the CDR3 is TGTGCCAGCAGGCCCTCAGCAGTCTATGGCTACACCTTC. The encoded protein is CASRPSAVYGYTF.

This clonotype has a count of ten or more. V is TRBV11-2 and J is TRBJ1-1; D is uncertain. Trimming took off 4 bases at V and 1 base at J, with 10 bases between the two ends. The CDR3 is 14 amino acids. CDR1 is SGHAT and CDR2 is FQNNGV in the germline V gene. This chain's CDR3 is CASSWTPGNTEAFF. The CDR3 DNA reads TGTGCCAGCAGCTGGACCCCGGGGAACACTGAAGCTTTCTTT.

This clonotype has a count of ten or more. The gene calls are TRBV5-1 and TRBJ1-3; TRBD1 is a possible D gene (6 bases). CDR1 and CDR2 from the germline V gene are SGHRS and YFSETQ. This CDR3 contains 16 residues. The ends were cut back, 0 bases at V and 0 bases at J, with 10 bases in the middle. The CDR3 sequence: CASSLGEQGSGNTIYF. The DNA of the CDR3 is TGCGCCAGCAGCTTGGGCGAACAGGGCTCTGGAAACACCATATATTTT.